This TCR beta chain appears in the sequencing data of a study of blood T cell repertoires in COVID-19. Study information: Sample material is recorded as cDNA or gDNA derived from T cells, B-cell-depleted T cells, or PBMCs.

This clone was detected only once. Trimming pared 10 bases from V and 5 bases from J, leaving 18 bases between. There are 14 residues in the CDR3. Germline assignment: CDR1 SNHLY and CDR2 FYNNEI. Original handling: It was from reference gene primer amplification that nucleated cell counts were estimated. Some clones are missing from TCRdb's copy, which holds only in-frame ones; the method was immunoSEQ multiplex PCR. The V and J calls and the clone size are those of that table, but D and trimming were determined from the DNA. The sample yields 500,000 to 600,000 clones, about 89% seen once. The rearrangement links TRBV2 to TRBJ2-1, with D tentatively TRBD2 (6 bases). Material: peripheral blood. This TCR came from a woman aged 50 to 60 with COVID-19, enrolled during active disease. The CDR3 sequence: CATTIERADNEQFF. The CDR3 DNA is TGTGCCACAACCATCGAGCGGGCCGACAATGAGCAGTTCTTC.